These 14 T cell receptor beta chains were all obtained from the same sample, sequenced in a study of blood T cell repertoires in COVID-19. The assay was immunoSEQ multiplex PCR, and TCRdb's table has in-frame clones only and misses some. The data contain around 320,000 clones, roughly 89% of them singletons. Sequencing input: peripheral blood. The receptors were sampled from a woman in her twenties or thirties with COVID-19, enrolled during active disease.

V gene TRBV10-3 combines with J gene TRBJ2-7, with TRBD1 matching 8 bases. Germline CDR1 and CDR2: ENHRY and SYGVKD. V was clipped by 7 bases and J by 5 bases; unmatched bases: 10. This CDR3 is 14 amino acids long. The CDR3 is CAIMLGQGSDEQYF. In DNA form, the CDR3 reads TGTGCCATCATGCTAGGACAGGGATCCGACGAGCAGTACTTC.

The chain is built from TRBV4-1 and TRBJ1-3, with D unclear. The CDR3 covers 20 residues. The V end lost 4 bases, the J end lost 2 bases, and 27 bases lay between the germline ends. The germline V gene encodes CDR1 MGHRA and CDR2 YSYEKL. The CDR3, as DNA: TGCGCCAGCAGCCCGACTCCGGTGAATTACATCACTGTGACTGGAAACACCATATATTTT. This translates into CASSPTPVNYITVTGNTIYF.

CDR3 nucleotides: TGTGCCAGCAGCTTACTGTCCTATAATCCTGAAGCTTTCTTT. Its protein product is CASSLLSYNPEAFF. The V and J genes are TRBV7-8 and TRBJ1-1; D unresolved. The germline gives CDR1 SGHVS, CDR2 FQNEAQ. The ends were cut back, 2 bases at V and 6 bases at J, with 13 bases in the middle. This CDR3 spans 14 amino acids.

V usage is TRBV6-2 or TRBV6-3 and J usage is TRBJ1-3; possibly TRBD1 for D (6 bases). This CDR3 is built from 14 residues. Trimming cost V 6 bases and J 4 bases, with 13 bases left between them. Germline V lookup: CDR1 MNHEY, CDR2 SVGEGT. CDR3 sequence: CASSLTGLGNTIYF. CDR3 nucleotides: TGTGCCAGCAGCCTCACAGGGCTCGGAAACACCATATATTTT.

CDR3 residues: CASSVSTGYSGNTIYF. CDR3 nucleotides: TGTGCCAGCAGCGTATCCACAGGGTATTCTGGAAACACCATATATTTT. This chain joins TRBV9 and TRBJ1-3; D is possibly TRBD1 (6 bases). This CDR3 has 16 amino acids. The V and J ends lost 1 base and 1 base respectively, with 12 bases between them. Germline CDR1 and CDR2: SGDLS and YYNGEE.

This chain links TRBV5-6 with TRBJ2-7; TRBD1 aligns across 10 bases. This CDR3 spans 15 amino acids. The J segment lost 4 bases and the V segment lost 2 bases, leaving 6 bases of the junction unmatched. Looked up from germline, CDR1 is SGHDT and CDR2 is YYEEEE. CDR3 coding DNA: TGTGCCAGCAGCTTTATAGGACAGGGGGTTTACGAGCAGTACTTC. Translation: CASSFIGQGVYEQYF.

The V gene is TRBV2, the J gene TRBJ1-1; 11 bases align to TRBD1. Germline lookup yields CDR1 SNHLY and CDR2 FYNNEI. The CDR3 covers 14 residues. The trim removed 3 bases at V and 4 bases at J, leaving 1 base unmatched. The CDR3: CASSEGTGGTEAFF. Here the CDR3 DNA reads TGTGCCAGCAGTGAGGGGACAGGGGGCACTGAAGCTTTCTTT.

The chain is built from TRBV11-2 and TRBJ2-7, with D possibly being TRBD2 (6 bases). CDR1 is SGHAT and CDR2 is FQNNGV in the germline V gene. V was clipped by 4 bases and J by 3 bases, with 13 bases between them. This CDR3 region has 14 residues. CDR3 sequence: CASSSSPGGYEQYF. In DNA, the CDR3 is TGTGCCAGCAGCTCCTCCCCCGGGGGCTACGAGCAGTACTTC.

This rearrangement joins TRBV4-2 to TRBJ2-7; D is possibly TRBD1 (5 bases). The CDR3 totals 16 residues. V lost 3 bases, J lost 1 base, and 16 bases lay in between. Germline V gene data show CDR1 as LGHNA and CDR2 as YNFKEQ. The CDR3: CASSQVGQGVSYEQYF. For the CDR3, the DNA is TGTGCCAGCAGCCAGGTGGGCCAGGGTGTTTCCTACGAGCAGTACTTC.

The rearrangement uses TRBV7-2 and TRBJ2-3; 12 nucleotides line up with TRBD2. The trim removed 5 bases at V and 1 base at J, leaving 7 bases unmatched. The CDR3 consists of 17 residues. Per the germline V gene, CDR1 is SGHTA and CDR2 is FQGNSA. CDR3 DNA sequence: TGTGCCAGCAGCCATTCACGACTAGCGGGAGGCACAGATACGCAGTATTTT. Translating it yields CASSHSRLAGGTDTQYF.

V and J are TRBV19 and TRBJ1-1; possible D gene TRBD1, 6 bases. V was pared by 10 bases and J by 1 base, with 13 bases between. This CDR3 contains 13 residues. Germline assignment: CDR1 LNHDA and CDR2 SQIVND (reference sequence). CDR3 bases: TGTGCCACTCAGACAGGCGGGAACACTGAAGCTTTCTTT. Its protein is CATQTGGNTEAFF. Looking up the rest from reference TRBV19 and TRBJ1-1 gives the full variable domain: DGGITQSPKYLFRKEGQNVTLSCEQNLNHDAMYWYRQDPGQGLRLIYYSQIVNDFQKGDIAEGYSVSREKKESFPLTVTSAQKNPTAFYLCATQTGGNTEAFFGQGTRLTVV.

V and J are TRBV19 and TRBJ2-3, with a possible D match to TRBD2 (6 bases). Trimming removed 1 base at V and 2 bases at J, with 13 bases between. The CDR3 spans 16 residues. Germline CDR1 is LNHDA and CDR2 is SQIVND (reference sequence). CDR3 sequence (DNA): TGTGCCAGTAGTATAGTTACCCCGGGGGACACAGATACGCAGTATTTT. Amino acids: CASSIVTPGDTDTQYF.

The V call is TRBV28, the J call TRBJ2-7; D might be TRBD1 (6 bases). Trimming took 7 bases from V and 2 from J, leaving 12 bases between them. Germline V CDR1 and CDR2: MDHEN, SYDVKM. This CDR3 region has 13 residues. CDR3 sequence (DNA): TGTGCCAGCATGAACAGGGTAACCTACGAGCAGTACTTC. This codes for CASMNRVTYEQYF.

In DNA form, the CDR3 reads TGTGCCAGCAGCCGAGGACAGGCGAACACCGGGGAGCTGTTTTTT. The encoded protein is CASSRGQANTGELFF. This chain joins TRBV3-1 (or the pseudogene TRBV3-2) and TRBJ2-2; 7 nucleotides agree with TRBD1. With V trimmed by 4 bases and J by 0 bases, 2 bases remained unmatched. The CDR3 runs 15 residues. Germline V CDR1 and CDR2: LGHDT, YNNKEL (reference sequence).